A selection of T cell receptor beta chains follows, all from one sample in a study of CD8 T cells in Susac syndrome. TCRdb passed the immunoSEQ multiplex PCR reads through MiXCR, listing each CDR3 protein once. The sample consists of roughly 200,000 distinct CDR3 sequences, 95% of them appearing once. The material sequenced was CD8+ T cells from PBMCs. These TCRs come from a human donor with multiple sclerosis. Each CDR3 is given with its conserved first and last residue. Each record gives: CDR3 protein, J gene, V gene, clone size. Clone size appears in some rows only: once, few, many, or a class for an expanded clone.

CDR3aa: CASSPSGGFSVGTQYF; j_gene: TRBJ2-3; v_gene: TRBV25-1; abundance: -
CDR3aa: CASSQGRLTSGSYAETQYF; j_gene: TRBJ2-5; v_gene: TRBV3-1; abundance: -
CDR3aa: CASSTLLAGEYNEQFF; j_gene: TRBJ2-1; v_gene: TRBV27; abundance: -
CDR3aa: CATSAEGLLKETQYF; j_gene: TRBJ2-5; v_gene: TRBV15; abundance: -
CDR3aa: CASSLGKGNTEAFF; j_gene: TRBJ1-1; v_gene: TRBV13; abundance: few
CDR3aa: CASSYLGTVGGEQYF; j_gene: TRBJ2-7; v_gene: TRBV6-6; abundance: -
CDR3aa: CASKITNEQFF; j_gene: TRBJ2-1; v_gene: TRBV5-1; abundance: -
CDR3aa: CATSRDQIGKGNTEAFF; j_gene: TRBJ1-1; v_gene: TRBV15; abundance: -
CDR3aa: CASKGPDYEQYF; j_gene: TRBJ2-7; v_gene: TRBV2; abundance: once
CDR3aa: CSGQTGEGTYEQYF; j_gene: TRBJ2-7; v_gene: TRBV29-1; abundance: -
CDR3aa: CSVTGQGSDEQYF; j_gene: TRBJ2-7; v_gene: TRBV29-1; abundance: -
CDR3aa: CASFPLAKERNNEQFF; j_gene: TRBJ2-1; v_gene: TRBV7-9; abundance: -
CDR3aa: CASRGFGGNQPQHF; j_gene: TRBJ1-5; v_gene: TRBV19; abundance: -
CDR3aa: CASSPRTGGTGELFF; j_gene: TRBJ2-2; v_gene: TRBV12-3/TRBV12-4; abundance: -
CDR3aa: CASSSPTKSYEQYF; j_gene: TRBJ2-7; v_gene: TRBV7-9; abundance: -
CDR3aa: CSVEFRLGNEQFF; j_gene: TRBJ2-1; v_gene: TRBV29-1; abundance: -
CDR3aa: CASSLIIGVAGVEQFF; j_gene: TRBJ2-1; v_gene: TRBV28; abundance: -
CDR3aa: CASSQVFLADLAKNIQYF; j_gene: TRBJ2-4; v_gene: TRBV3-1; abundance: once
CDR3aa: CASSFLSEQFF; j_gene: TRBJ2-1; v_gene: TRBV5-1; abundance: -
CDR3aa: CASSPGQWGYGYTF; j_gene: TRBJ1-2; v_gene: TRBV7-9; abundance: -
CDR3aa: CASSQDLGIEQYF; j_gene: TRBJ2-7; v_gene: TRBV3-1; abundance: -
CDR3aa: CASSVGAAESTYEQYF; j_gene: TRBJ2-7; v_gene: TRBV9; abundance: -